This T cell receptor beta chain is from a study of beta chain features in type 1 diabetes. Study findings and constraints: Moderate but significant shortening of TCRB CDR3s was recorded in all four CD4+ subsets from Type 1 diabetes patients.

Germline V gene sequence: CDR1 MDHEN, CDR2 SYDVKM. This CDR3 is 10 amino acids long. V lost 10 bases to trimming and J lost 5 bases, with 9 bases between them. This clone was seen a few times. Its specificity is unknown. The authors reverse transcribed all of the isolated RNA, so sequencing captured expressed TCRB transcripts. Repertoires were generated with immunoSEQ multiplex PCR, while TCRdb's copy carries only in-frame clones and drops some. Of about 160,000 clones in the sample, less than 9.5% were seen once. The TCR comes from a woman aged 35 to 49 with type 1 diabetes. The sequenced sample consisted of central memory CD4+ T cells from blood. The rearrangement links TRBV28 to TRBJ2-7; D is unresolved. The CDR3: CATSRNEQYF. CDR3 nucleotide sequence: TGTGCCACCTCTAGGAACGAGCAGTACTTC.